The rows below give T cell receptor beta chains drawn from one sample of a study of cytomegalovirus exposure and HLA in healthy donors. Data came from immunoSEQ multiplex PCR; TCRdb stores just in-frame clones and leaves some out. The sample carries 200,000 to 250,000 clones, approximately 87% recorded once. Specimen: PBMCs. The receptors were sampled from a woman in her late teens or twenties in good health and CMV-seronegative. Each CDR3 is given with its conserved first and last residue.

j_gene | v_gene | CDR3aa
TRBJ2-2 | TRBV6-5 | CASSYIWTKNTGELFF
TRBJ2-1 | TRBV30 | CAWNSRDPYNEQFF
TRBJ1-6 | TRBV10-2 | CASSEAGSYNSPLHF
TRBJ1-2 | TRBV18 | CASSMEAPGYTF
TRBJ2-1 | TRBV27 | CASSLSPLDRGPYNEQFF
TRBJ2-1 | TRBV27 | CASRLAGGRGEQFF
TRBJ1-1 | TRBV29-1 | CSVEKGWDTEAFF
TRBJ1-5 | TRBV28 | CASSLSLPRQPQHF
TRBJ1-2 | TRBV6-5 | CASSTQGGGNGYTF
TRBJ2-1 | TRBV5-1 | CASSLAFFGGQGAGSYNEQFF
TRBJ2-7 | TRBV6-6 | CASSATGDDEQYF
TRBJ2-3 | TRBV5-4 | CASSDRGQLTDTQYF
TRBJ2-5 | TRBV2 | CASMSGGTGSMAQYF
TRBJ2-1 | TRBV5-8 | CASSPGQVYNEQFF
TRBJ1-1 | TRBV5-1 | CASSRAGRNTEAFF
TRBJ2-1 | TRBV18 | CASSPPGLAGVWYNEQFF
TRBJ1-1 | TRBV30 | CAWDSSAGTEAFF
TRBJ2-3 | TRBV30 | CAWSGGSPPDTQYF
TRBJ2-7 | TRBV5-8 | CASSLGTGMGEYF
TRBJ2-7 | TRBV28 | CASSVGQEWREQYF
TRBJ2-7 | TRBV7-9 | CASSFSRGGRFDYEQYF
TRBJ2-5 | TRBV20-1 | CSAVHQETQYF
TRBJ2-1 | TRBV30 | CAWSVLDTYNEQFF
TRBJ2-3 | TRBV15 | CATSTDGREDTQYF
TRBJ1-2 | TRBV2 | CASSAGLRYGYTF
TRBJ2-1 | TRBV5-1 | CASSLESGSSYNEQFF
TRBJ1-4 | TRBV9 | CASSFTGEGEKLFF
TRBJ2-7 | TRBV7-9 | CASSLDGTPYEQYF
TRBJ1-2 | TRBV2 | CASSEALGQGGYTF
TRBJ2-7 | TRBV6-5 | CASSSPGLTYEQYF
TRBJ2-2 | TRBV9 | CASSVAPSGGAGELFF
TRBJ2-2 | TRBV5-6 | CASSLTLTNTGELFF
TRBJ1-6 | TRBV11-2 | CASSLDNSPLHF
TRBJ2-4 | TRBV4-2 | CASSQDIGTSGTGGAKNIQYF
TRBJ2-7 | TRBV19 | CASSQGIAYEQYF
TRBJ1-1 | TRBV30 | CASTPRGGGTEAFF
TRBJ1-5 | TRBV7-8 | CASSSGPDQPQHF
TRBJ2-3 | TRBV5-6 | CASSLTSATERDTDTQYF
TRBJ2-3 | TRBV11-2 | CASRRPFSQGLPPGGAQYF
TRBJ1-5 | TRBV4-1 | CASSAMSPDNQPQHF
TRBJ2-1 | TRBV5-1 | CASSLGIEAGEQFF
TRBJ2-1 | TRBV30 | CAWSVTRTGPSYNEQFF
TRBJ1-1 | TRBV29-1 | CSVDRVGGANTEAFF
TRBJ1-1 | TRBV28 | CASSLRFGNTEAFF
TRBJ2-7 | TRBV19 | CASSVTSGPTEQYF
TRBJ1-2 | TRBV5-4 | CASSLDGNYGYTF
TRBJ1-2 | TRBV2 | CASRDGANYGYTF
TRBJ2-3 | TRBV5-4 | CASSFQGPTDTQYF
TRBJ2-1 | TRBV5-1 | CASSRTSGGVSSYNEQFF
TRBJ2-1 | TRBV27 | CASSRSLGTSVGEQFF
TRBJ2-1 | TRBV5-1 | CASSLAVGYSYNEQFF
TRBJ2-1 | TRBV2 | CASRVREVNEQFF
TRBJ2-5 | TRBV27 | CASSQTGPSETQYF
TRBJ1-4 | TRBV5-1 | CASSQQDRGTEKLFF
TRBJ2-2 | TRBV11-3 | CASSLVDTGELFF
TRBJ2-5 | TRBV6-1 | CASSEMAATETQYF
TRBJ1-5 | TRBV6-5 | CASSFFGQPQHF
TRBJ1-1 | TRBV29-1 | CSVEEGGNTEAFF
TRBJ2-7 | TRBV23-1 | CASSLPTPGGAHEQYF